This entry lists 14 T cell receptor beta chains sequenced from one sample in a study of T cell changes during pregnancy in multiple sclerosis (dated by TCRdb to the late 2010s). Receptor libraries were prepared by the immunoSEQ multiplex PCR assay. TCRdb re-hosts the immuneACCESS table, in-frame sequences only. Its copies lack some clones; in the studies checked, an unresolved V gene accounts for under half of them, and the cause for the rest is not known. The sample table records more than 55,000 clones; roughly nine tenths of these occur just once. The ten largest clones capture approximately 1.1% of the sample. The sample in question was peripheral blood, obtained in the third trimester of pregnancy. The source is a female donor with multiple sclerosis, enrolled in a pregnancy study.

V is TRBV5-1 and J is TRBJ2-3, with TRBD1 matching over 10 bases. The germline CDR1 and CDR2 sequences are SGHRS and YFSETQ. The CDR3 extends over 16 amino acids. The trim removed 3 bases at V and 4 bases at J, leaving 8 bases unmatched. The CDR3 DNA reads TGCGCCAGCAGCTCAGACCCGACAGGGGGCGCAGATACGCAGTATTTT. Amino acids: CASSSDPTGGADTQYF.

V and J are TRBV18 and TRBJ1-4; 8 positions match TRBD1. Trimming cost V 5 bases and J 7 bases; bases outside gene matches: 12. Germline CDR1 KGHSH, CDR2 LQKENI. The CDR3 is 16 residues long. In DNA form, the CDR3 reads TGTGCCAGCTCAACCGTCCCAGGGGGCGAAGGTGAAAAACTGTTTTTT. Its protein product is CASSTVPGGEGEKLFF.

CDR3 sequence (DNA): TGTGCCAGCAATGACAGGGGGAATCAGCCCCAGCATTTT. This gives the protein CASNDRGNQPQHF. The V and J genes are TRBV28 and TRBJ1-5, with 9 bases aligning to TRBD1. CDR1 and CDR2 (germline): MDHEN, SYDVKM. This CDR3 has 13 residues. The ends lost 7 bases at V and 4 bases at J; junction bases unmatched: 2.

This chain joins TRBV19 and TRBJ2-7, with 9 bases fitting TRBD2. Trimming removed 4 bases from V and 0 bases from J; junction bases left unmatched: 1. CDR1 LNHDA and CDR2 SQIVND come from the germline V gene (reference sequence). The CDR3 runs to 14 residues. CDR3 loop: CASSTSGVSYEQYF. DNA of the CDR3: TGTGCCAGTAGTACTAGCGGGGTCTCCTACGAGCAGTACTTC.

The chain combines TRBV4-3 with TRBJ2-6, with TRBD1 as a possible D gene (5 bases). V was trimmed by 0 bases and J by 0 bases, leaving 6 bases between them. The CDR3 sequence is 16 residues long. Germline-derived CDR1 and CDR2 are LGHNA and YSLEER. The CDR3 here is CASSQDRGSGANVLTF. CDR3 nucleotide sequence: TGCGCCAGCAGCCAAGATAGGGGCTCTGGGGCCAACGTCCTGACTTTC.

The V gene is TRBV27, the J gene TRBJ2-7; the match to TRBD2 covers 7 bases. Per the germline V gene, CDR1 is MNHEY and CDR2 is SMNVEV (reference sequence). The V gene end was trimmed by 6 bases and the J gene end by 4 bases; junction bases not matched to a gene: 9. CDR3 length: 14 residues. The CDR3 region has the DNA TGTGCCAGCAGCGCCGGCGGGAGTGTGTACGAGCAGTACTTC. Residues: CASSAGGSVYEQYF.

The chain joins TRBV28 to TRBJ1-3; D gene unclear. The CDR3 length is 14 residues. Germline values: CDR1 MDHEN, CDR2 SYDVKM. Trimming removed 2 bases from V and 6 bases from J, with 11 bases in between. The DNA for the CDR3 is TGTGCCAGCAGTTTAGGCGGGCTGTTAAACACCATATATTTT. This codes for CASSLGGLLNTIYF. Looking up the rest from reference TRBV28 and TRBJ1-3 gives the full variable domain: DVKVTQSSRYLVKRTGEKVFLECVQDMDHENMFWYRQDPGLGLRLIYFSYDVKMKEKGDIPEGYSVSREKKERFSLILESASTNQTSMYLCASSLGGLLNTIYFGEGSWLTVV.

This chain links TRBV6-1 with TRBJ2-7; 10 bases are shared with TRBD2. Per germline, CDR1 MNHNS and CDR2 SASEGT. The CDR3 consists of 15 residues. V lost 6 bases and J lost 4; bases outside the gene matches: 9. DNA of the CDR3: TGTGCCAGCAGCCGGGGGGCTAGCGGGAGATACGAGCAGTACTTC. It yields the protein CASSRGASGRYEQYF.

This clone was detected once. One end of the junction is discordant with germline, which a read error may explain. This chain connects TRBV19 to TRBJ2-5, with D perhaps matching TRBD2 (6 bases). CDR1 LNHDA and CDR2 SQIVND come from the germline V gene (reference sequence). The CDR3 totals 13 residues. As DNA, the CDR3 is TGTGCCCAGCCCCGTGGGACTCCCCGCACAGGTAACTTC. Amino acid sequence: CAQPRGTPRTGNF.

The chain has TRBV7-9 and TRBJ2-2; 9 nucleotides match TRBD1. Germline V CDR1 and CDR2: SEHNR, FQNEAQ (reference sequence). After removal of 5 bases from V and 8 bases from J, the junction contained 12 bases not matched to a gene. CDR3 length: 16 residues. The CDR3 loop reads CASSQPTGQGPGELFF. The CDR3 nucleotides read TGTGCCAGCAGCCAACCCACGGGACAGGGTCCAGGGGAGCTGTTTTTT.

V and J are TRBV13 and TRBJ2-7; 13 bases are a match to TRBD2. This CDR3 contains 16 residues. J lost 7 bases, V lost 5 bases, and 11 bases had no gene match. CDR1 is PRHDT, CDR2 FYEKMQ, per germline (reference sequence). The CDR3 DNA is TGTGCCAGCAGCACAATCGGGACTAGCGGGACTAGAGAGCAGTACTTC. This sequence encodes CASSTIGTSGTREQYF. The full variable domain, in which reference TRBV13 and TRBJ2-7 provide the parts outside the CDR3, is AAGVIQSPRHLIKEKRETATLKCYPIPRHDTVYWYQQGPGQDPQFLISFYEKMQSDKGSIPDRFSAQQFSDYHSELNMSSLELGDSALYFCASSTIGTSGTREQYFGPGTRLTVT.

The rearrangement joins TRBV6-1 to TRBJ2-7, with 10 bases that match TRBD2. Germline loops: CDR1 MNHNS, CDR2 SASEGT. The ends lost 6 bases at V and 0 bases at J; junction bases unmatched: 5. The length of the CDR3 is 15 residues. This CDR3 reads CASRELAGSSYEQYF. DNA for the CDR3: TGTGCCAGCAGGGAACTAGCGGGGAGCTCCTACGAGCAGTACTTC.

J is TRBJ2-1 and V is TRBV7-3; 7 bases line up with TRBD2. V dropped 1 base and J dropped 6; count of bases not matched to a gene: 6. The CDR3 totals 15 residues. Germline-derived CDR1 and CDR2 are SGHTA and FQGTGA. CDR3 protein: CASSLMAGVVNEQFF. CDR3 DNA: TGTGCCAGCAGCTTAATGGCGGGAGTGGTCAATGAGCAGTTCTTC.

The chain's CDR3 is CASSIGGQGTYEQYF. In DNA form, the CDR3 reads TGTGCCAGTAGTATTGGGGGACAGGGGACCTACGAGCAGTACTTC. The genes are TRBV19 and TRBJ2-7, with TRBD1 matching over 10 bases. Trimming at V came to 3 bases and at J to 2 bases, leaving 4 bases not matched to a gene. The germline V gene encodes CDR1 LNHDA and CDR2 SQIVND (reference sequence). The CDR3 runs to 15 residues.